The 6 T cell receptor beta chains below all came from one sample that was sequenced in a study of vaccination effects on CD4 cells after COVID-19. Culture lasted about 10 days before CD4+ T cell isolation. The individual was infected with SARS-CoV-2 between March and December 2020, as confirmed by PCR. BNT162b2 vaccine or mRNA-1273 vaccine was given to participants in two doses. For these TCRs, the target antigens are not known. The table came from immunoSEQ multiplex PCR; TCRdb's copy has only in-frame clones and leaves some out. The sample lists 35,000 to 45,000 clones, over 65% seen once, with about 3.7% in the top ten. Material: CD4+ T cells from PBMCs cultured without peptide, obtained after COVID-19 vaccination. Every receptor here comes from a human donor who had a prior SARS-CoV-2 infection.

The chain combines TRBV5-4 with TRBJ1-2, with 10 bases that match TRBD1. V lost 3 bases, J lost 2 bases, and 7 bases stayed unmatched. The CDR3 spans 16 residues. Germline CDR1 is SGHNT and CDR2 is YYREEE (reference sequence). The DNA of the CDR3 is TGTGCCAGCAGCTGGGGACCGGGACAGGGGAACTATGGCTACACCTTC. Its protein product is CASSWGPGQGNYGYTF.

CDR3 sequence (DNA): TGTGCCAGCAGTGCGGGACCACCCTATGGCTACACCTTC. Translation gives CASSAGPPYGYTF. This chain joins TRBV28 and TRBJ1-2, with a tentative D call TRBD1 (5 bases). The CDR3 is made up of 13 amino acids. Trimming pared 5 bases from V and 4 bases from J, leaving 11 bases between. Germline CDR1 MDHEN, CDR2 SYDVKM.

This chain uses TRBV6-2 or TRBV6-3 with TRBJ1-5; D unclear. CDR3 length: 14 residues. The germline V gene encodes CDR1 MNHEY and CDR2 SVGEGT. With 3 bases removed from V and 3 bases from J, the gap between germline ends came to 9 bases. The CDR3 bases are TGTGCCAGCAGTTATGGTGGTATCAATCAGCCCCAGCATTTT. It is translated as CASSYGGINQPQHF.

The CDR3 is CASSPRIYGTGDQETQYF. As DNA, the CDR3 is TGTGCCAGCTCACCACGTATTTATGGGACAGGGGACCAAGAGACCCAGTACTTC. The chain uses TRBV18 and TRBJ2-5; TRBD1 matches at 10 bases. Germline V lookup: CDR1 KGHSH, CDR2 LQKENI. After removal of 1 base from V and 0 bases from J, the junction contained 8 bases not matched to a gene. The CDR3 contains 18 residues.

The V call is TRBV9, the J call TRBJ1-2; TRBD1 matches 7 bases. Germline V gene sequence: CDR1 SGDLS, CDR2 YYNGEE. V lost 4 bases to trimming and J lost 4 bases; unmatched junction nucleotides: 10. This CDR3 is 15 amino acids long. The CDR3 sequence: CASSSRQGATYGYTF. The DNA for the CDR3 is TGTGCCAGCAGCTCTCGACAGGGAGCGACCTATGGCTACACCTTC.

The chain couples TRBV6-5 to TRBJ2-3, with unresolved D. Trimming took 11 bases from V and 4 from J, leaving 13 bases between them. This CDR3 has 12 amino acids. Per germline, CDR1 MNHEY and CDR2 SVGAGI. In DNA, the CDR3 is TGTGCCGTCGGACGGTTATCAGATACGCAGTATTTT. Protein: CAVGRLSDTQYF.